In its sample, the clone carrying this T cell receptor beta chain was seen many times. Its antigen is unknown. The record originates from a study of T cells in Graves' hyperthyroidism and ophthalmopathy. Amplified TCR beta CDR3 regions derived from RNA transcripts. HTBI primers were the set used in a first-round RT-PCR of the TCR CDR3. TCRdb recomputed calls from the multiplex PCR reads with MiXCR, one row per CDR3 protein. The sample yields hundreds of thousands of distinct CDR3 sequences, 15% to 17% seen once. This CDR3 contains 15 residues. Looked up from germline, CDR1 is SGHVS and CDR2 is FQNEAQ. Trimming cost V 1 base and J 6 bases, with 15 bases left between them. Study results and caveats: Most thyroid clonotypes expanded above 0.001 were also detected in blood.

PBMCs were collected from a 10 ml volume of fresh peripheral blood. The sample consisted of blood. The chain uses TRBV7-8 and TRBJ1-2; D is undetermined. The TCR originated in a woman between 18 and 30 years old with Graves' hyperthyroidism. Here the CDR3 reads CASSLGFESQDGYTF. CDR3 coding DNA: TGTGCCAGCAGCTTAGGGTTCGAGTCTCAGGATGGCTACACCTTC.